The 13 T cell receptor beta chains below come from one sample, sequenced in a study of blood T cell repertoires in COVID-19. Sequenced by immunoSEQ multiplex PCR; TCRdb stores in-frame clones only, minus some. The profile shows about 63,000 clones, around 79% of them singletons. Sample: peripheral blood. The source of these receptors is a human donor in a cohort sampled during active COVID-19.

CDR3 nucleotides: TGTGCCAGATCGGGGGGGGAGCGGGAGCTATCCTACGAGCAGTACTTC. Its translation: CARSGGERELSYEQYF. This chain uses TRBV2 with TRBJ2-7; TRBD2 aligns across 8 bases. CDR1 SNHLY and CDR2 FYNNEI come from the germline V gene. After removal of 9 bases from V and 1 base from J, the junction contained 14 bases not matched to a gene. This CDR3 contains 16 residues.

This chain links TRBV18 with TRBJ1-1; 8 nucleotides line up with TRBD1. Germline CDR1 reads KGHSH; CDR2 reads LQKENI. V shed 3 bases, J shed 0 bases, and the junction held 9 bases outside the gene matches. The CDR3 contains 17 residues. CDR3 region: CASSPMPTRGLNTEAFF. CDR3 nucleotides: TGTGCCAGCTCACCGATGCCAACCAGGGGGCTGAACACTGAAGCTTTCTTT.

The chain recombines TRBV5-5 with TRBJ2-7; 8 bases are shared with TRBD1. CDR1 is SGHKS, CDR2 YYEKEE, per germline (reference sequence). Losses at the gene ends were 4 bases for V and 3 bases for J; bases not matched to a gene: 6. This CDR3 has 14 amino acids. Here the CDR3 reads CASSLSTGGYEQYF. For the CDR3, the DNA is TGTGCCAGCAGCCTGAGTACAGGGGGCTACGAGCAGTACTTC.

This clone was observed a handful of times. The CDR3 sequence: CASTRRGKLAGNIQYF. In DNA, the CDR3 is TGTGCCAGCACCCGGAGGGGCAAACTAGCGGGAAACATTCAGTACTTC. The V gene is TRBV5-7, the J gene TRBJ2-4; 9 positions match TRBD2. TRBV5-7 is marked as an open reading frame, function uncertain. V lost 6 bases, J lost 6 bases, and 13 bases stayed unmatched. This CDR3 is built from 16 residues.

The chain uses TRBV4-3 and TRBJ2-1, with TRBD2 identical over 8 bases. The germline V gene encodes CDR1 LGHNA and CDR2 YSLEER. The CDR3 has 15 residues. The V and J ends lost 4 bases and 6 bases, in that order; junction bases with no gene match: 8. This chain's CDR3 is CASSPGGEGSNEQFF. CDR3 nucleotides: TGCGCCAGCAGCCCCGGGGGGGAGGGTAGCAATGAGCAGTTCTTC.

This clone has only a few counts. This sequence joins TRBV5-1 and TRBJ2-7, with D unclear. V was clipped by 3 bases and J by 6 bases, with 10 bases between them. The CDR3 totals 12 residues. Germline CDR1 and CDR2: SGHRS and YFSETQ. The CDR3 bases are TGCGCCAGCAGCTCCGAGCACTCCGAGCAGTACTTC. It codes for CASSSEHSEQYF. Supplemented by reference TRBV5-1 and TRBJ2-7, the full variable domain reads KAGVTQTPRYLIKTRGQQVTLSCSPISGHRSVSWYQQTPGQGLQFLFEYFSETQRNKGNFPGRFSGRQFSNSRSEMNVSTLELGDSALYLCASSSEHSEQYFGPGTRLTVT.

Only a few counts were recorded for this clone. V and J are TRBV4-1 and TRBJ2-7; TRBD2 aligns across 7 bases. The length of the CDR3 is 15 residues. The trim removed 1 base at V and 6 bases at J, leaving 9 bases unmatched. In germline, CDR1 is MGHRA, CDR2 YSYEKL. CDR3 nucleotides: TGCGCCAGCAGCCAAGGTCCGCGCGGGAGTTCCGAGCAGTACTTC. Amino acid sequence: CASSQGPRGSSEQYF.

For this clone: Other DNA sequences in the sample encode the same CDR3. The chain couples TRBV6-5 to TRBJ2-7; the match to TRBD1 covers 11 bases. With V trimmed by 6 bases and J by 2 bases, 6 bases remained unmatched. This CDR3 is built from 15 residues. Germline lookup yields CDR1 MNHEY and CDR2 SVGAGI. The CDR3 coding sequence is TGTGCCAGCAGCCCAGGGACAGGGGGAACCTACGAGCAGTACTTC. Translation gives CASSPGTGGTYEQYF.

This chain connects TRBV6-5 to TRBJ1-1; possible D gene TRBD1, 6 bases. Germline loops: CDR1 MNHEY, CDR2 SVGAGI. V lost 0 bases and J 5 bases, leaving 13 bases between the germline ends. This CDR3 is 15 amino acids long. CDR3 amino acids: CASSYSNRADTEAFF. The CDR3, as DNA: TGTGCCAGCAGTTACTCGAACAGGGCAGATACTGAAGCTTTCTTT.

The chain joins TRBV9 to TRBJ2-1; D perhaps matches TRBD2 (7 bases). The length of the CDR3 is 15 residues. V lost 6 bases and J lost 0, with 13 bases in between. Germline V gene lookup returns CDR1 SGDLS and CDR2 YYNGEE. The CDR3 region is CASTEAGASYNEQFF. In DNA, the CDR3 is TGTGCCAGCACGGAGGCGGGGGCCTCCTACAATGAGCAGTTCTTC.

CDR3 loop: CASSLRGRGLSYEQYF. For the CDR3, the DNA is TGTGCCAGCAGCTTGAGGGGCAGGGGGCTCTCCTACGAGCAGTACTTC. The chain combines TRBV5-6 with TRBJ2-7, with 8 bases that match TRBD1. This CDR3 has 16 residues. V lost 1 base, J lost 0 bases, and 6 bases stayed unmatched. Per germline, CDR1 SGHDT and CDR2 YYEEEE.

The chain couples TRBV5-5 to TRBJ1-6; TRBD1 matches 9 bases. The CDR3 consists of 15 residues. Germline assignment: CDR1 SGHKS and CDR2 YYEKEE (reference sequence). V was clipped by 4 bases and J by 7 bases; unmatched bases: 6. The CDR3 spells CASSRGQGGNSPLHF. As DNA, the CDR3 is TGTGCCAGCAGCAGGGGACAGGGCGGCAATTCACCCCTCCACTTT.

Here the CDR3 reads CASSLRVSGSGELFF. The CDR3 bases are TGTGCCAGCAGCTTACGGGTTTCTGGATCCGGGGAGCTGTTTTTT. The V and J genes are TRBV7-3 and TRBJ2-2; D is unresolved. This CDR3 comprises 15 residues. The germline V gene encodes CDR1 SGHTA and CDR2 FQGTGA. Trimming shortened V by 2 bases and J by 6 bases, and 13 bases separated the two germline ends. Full variable domain (remainder filled in from reference TRBV7-3 and TRBJ2-2): GAGVSQTPSNKVTEKGKYVELRCDPISGHTALYWYRQSLGQGPEFLIYFQGTGAADDSGLPNDRFFAVRPEGSVSTLKIQRTERGDSAVYLCASSLRVSGSGELFFGEGSRLTVL.